The T cell receptor (beta chain) described here comes from a study of early T cells in non-severe SARS-CoV-2 infection. The overall study: The input, bulk RNA from unsorted whole blood, was sequenced, and chains were unpaired.

The library protocol tagged individual cDNA molecules with unique molecular identifiers. TCRdb fed the 5' RACE reads into MiXCR, producing one record per CDR3 protein. The sample yields about 45,000 distinct CDR3 sequences, 11% seen once. The germline gives CDR1 MNHEY, CDR2 SMNVEV (reference sequence). Between the trimmed V and J ends, which lost 2 bases and 3 bases, there was a span of 5 bases. The CDR3 loop spans 13 amino acids. Ten or more counts support this clonotype. Its cognate antigen is unknown. The study, taken as a whole, reports: Comparison of clonotypes with VDJdb favored anti-spike CD8 responses while missing private and CD4 specificities.

This clonotype originated in an adult who was a healthcare worker with PCR-confirmed SARS-CoV-2 infection or an uninfected control (not recorded which). The genes are TRBV27 and TRBJ1-5; D not certain. The sample consisted of whole blood. The CDR3 DNA reads TGTGCCAGCAGTTTAGTAGACAATCAGCCCCAGCATTTT. It yields the protein CASSLVDNQPQHF.